These T cell receptor beta chains were read from a single sample in a study of regulatory and conventional T cells in RAG deficiency. The data were produced by immunoSEQ multiplex PCR, yet TCRdb's version contains in-frame clones alone and is incomplete. The sample holds roughly 45,000 clones, approximately 90% seen once. These data also featured in a second study, about regulatory T cells.

The sequenced sample consisted of CD4+ effector T cells sorted from blood. The source of these receptors is a human donor in good health. Both conserved end residues are trimmed from each CDR3.

V	J	CDR3
TRBV4-1	TRBJ2-3	ASSEARGGGRPTDTQY
TRBV7-9	TRBJ1-2	ASSSGSLPHYGYT
TRBV11-3	TRBJ2-7	ASSLDDSSYEQY
TRBV5-1	TRBJ2-7	ASSAQGTSYEQY
TRBV18	TRBJ2-3	ASSPRGGGQGAGTQY
TRBV19	TRBJ2-2	ASSIIQLSAGELF
TRBV18	TRBJ2-3	ASSPPSRSTDTQY
TRBV6-1	TRBJ1-1	ASHSGLTEAF
TRBV25-1	TRBJ2-3	ASSKTGGLPSTDTQY
TRBV18	TRBJ1-3	ASLKDRGQGNTIY